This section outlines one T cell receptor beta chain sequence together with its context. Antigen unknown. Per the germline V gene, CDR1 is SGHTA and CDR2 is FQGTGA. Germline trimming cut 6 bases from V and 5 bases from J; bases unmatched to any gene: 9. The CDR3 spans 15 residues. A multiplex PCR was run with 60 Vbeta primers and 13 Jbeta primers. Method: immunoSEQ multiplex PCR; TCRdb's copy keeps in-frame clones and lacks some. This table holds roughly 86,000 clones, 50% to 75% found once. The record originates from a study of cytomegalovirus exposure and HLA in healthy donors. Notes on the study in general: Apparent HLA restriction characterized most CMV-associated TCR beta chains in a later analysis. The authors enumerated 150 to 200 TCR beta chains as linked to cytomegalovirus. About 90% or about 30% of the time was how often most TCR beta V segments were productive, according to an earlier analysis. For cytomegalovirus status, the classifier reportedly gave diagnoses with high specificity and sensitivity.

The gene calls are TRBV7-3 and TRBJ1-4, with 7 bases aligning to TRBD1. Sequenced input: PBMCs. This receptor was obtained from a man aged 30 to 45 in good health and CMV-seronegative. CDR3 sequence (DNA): TGTGCCAGCAGGTGGGGGACAGCTCCGAATGAAAAACTGTTTTTT. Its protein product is CASRWGTAPNEKLFF.